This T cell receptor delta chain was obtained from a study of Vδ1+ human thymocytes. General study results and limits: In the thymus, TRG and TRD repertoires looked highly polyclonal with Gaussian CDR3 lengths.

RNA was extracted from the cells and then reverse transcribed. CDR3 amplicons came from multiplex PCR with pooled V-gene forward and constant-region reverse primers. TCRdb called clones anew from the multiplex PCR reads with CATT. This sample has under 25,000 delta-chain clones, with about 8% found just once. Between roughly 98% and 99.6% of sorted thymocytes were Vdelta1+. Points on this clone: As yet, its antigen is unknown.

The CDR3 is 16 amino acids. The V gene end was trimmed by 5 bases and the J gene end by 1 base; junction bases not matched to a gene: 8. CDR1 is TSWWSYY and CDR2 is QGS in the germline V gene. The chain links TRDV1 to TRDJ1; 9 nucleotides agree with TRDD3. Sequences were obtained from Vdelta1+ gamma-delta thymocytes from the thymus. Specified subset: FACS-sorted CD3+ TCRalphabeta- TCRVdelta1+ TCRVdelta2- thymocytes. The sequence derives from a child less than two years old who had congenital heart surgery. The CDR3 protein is CALGRCTGGTTDKLIF. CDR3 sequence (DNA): TGTGCTCTTGGGCGCTGTACTGGGGGAACCACCGATAAACTCATCTTT.